The present T cell receptor (beta chain) was sequenced within a study of blood T cells in healthy people across ages. Primers used in a second PCR of roughly 6 to 11 cycles were a sample-barcoded 5' primer and a J-beta primer mix. TCRdb ran MiXCR on the 5' RACE reads and lists one entry per CDR3 protein. The table lists around 780,000 distinct CDR3 sequences, more than 50% of them singletons. The CDR3 contains 15 residues. Trimming stripped 6 bases from V and 4 bases from J, with 18 bases between. The germline CDR1 and CDR2 sequences are MNHEY and SVGAGI. The origin of this receptor is a man aged 40-55 years in good health. The chain uses TRBV6-5 and TRBJ1-2, with D perhaps matching TRBD1 (5 bases). The source material was blood. Here the CDR3 DNA reads TGTGCCAGCAGCCCCGCTTGGGGCGAAGGCTATGGCTACACCTTC. Its protein is CASSPAWGEGYGYTF.